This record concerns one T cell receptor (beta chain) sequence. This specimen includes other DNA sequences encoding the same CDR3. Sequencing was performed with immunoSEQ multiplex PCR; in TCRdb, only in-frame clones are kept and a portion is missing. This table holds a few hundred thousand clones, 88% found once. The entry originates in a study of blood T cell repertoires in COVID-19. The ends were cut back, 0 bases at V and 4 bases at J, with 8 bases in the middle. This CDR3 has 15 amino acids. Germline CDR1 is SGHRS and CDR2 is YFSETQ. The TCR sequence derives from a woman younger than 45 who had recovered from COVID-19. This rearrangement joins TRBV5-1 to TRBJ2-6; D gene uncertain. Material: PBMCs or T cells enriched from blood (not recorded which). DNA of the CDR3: TGCGCCAGCAGCTTGGCAGGCTCCGGGGCCAACGTCCTGACTTTC. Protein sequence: CASSLAGSGANVLTF.